This TCR beta chain was identified in a study of vaccination and CD4 T cells after COVID-19. Across the whole study: The study enrolled six male and four female convalescents, two of whom were Hispanic. The cells were exposed to overlapping spike peptides originating from SARS-CoV-2, HCoV-NL63, HCoV-OC43 and HCoV-229E for stimulation.

Cultured CD4+ T-cell DNA underwent Oncomine TCR Beta short-read sequencing. Genomic DNA was drawn out of CD4+ T cells grown in culture. Each CDR3 protein gets one entry after TCRdb re-called the PCR reads with MiXCR. The repertoire has 6,500 to 8,000 distinct CDR3 sequences, approximately 35% of them found once; the top ten carry around 34%. This sample's treatment: approximately 9-day PBMC culture with coronavirus spike peptide pools or control peptides (ViraFEST assay). Pre-COVID-19 pandemic sampling (2011-2018) yielded the unexposed donor's CD4+ T cells. The probes, which were SARS-CoV-2 S/N and four cold-coronavirus spikes, were applied to unexposed-donor CD4+ T cells, cells permitting. As concerns this clonotype: The antigen is not known.

The V gene's germline CDR1 is SGHNT and CDR2 YENEEA. The CDR3 covers 12 residues. Trimming cost V 3 bases and J 3 bases, with 2 bases left between them. The clonotype originates from a human donor in good health. The specimen was CD4+ T cells from blood, cultured in vitro. The chain uses TRBV11-3 and TRBJ2-2; D remains ambiguous. CDR3 DNA: TGTGCCAGCAGCTTTGACACCGGGGAGCTGTTTTTT. It specifies CASSFDTGELFF.